This TCR beta chain was captured in a study of CD8 T cells in ankylosing spondylitis. This clonotype turned up a few times. Antigen specificity is unknown. This CDR3 is built from 14 residues. Trimming took 4 bases from V and 4 from J; bases not matched to a gene: 4. Germline V gene data show CDR1 as KGHDR and CDR2 as SFDVKD. General study points: Significant enrichment of disease-linked clones was reported in matched ankylosing spondylitis synovial fluid. Several highly homologous variants formed a TCR beta motif that appeared characteristic of ankylosing spondylitis blood.

Library preparation for TCR beta used quantitative 5'-RACE with molecular barcodes. A single record per CDR3 protein comes from TCRdb applying MiXCR to the 5' RACE reads. The sample holds 50,000 to 75,000 distinct CDR3 sequences, about 6.2% seen once. V is TRBV24-1 and J is TRBJ2-3, with 7 nucleotides matching TRBD1. This TCR was sampled from a male donor with ankylosing spondylitis. Sequencing input: synovial fluid, either unsorted or a sorted T cell fraction (not recorded which). The CDR3, as DNA: TGTGCCACCAGTGACAACAGGGGTTCAGATACGCAGTATTTT. Translating it yields CATSDNRGSDTQYF.